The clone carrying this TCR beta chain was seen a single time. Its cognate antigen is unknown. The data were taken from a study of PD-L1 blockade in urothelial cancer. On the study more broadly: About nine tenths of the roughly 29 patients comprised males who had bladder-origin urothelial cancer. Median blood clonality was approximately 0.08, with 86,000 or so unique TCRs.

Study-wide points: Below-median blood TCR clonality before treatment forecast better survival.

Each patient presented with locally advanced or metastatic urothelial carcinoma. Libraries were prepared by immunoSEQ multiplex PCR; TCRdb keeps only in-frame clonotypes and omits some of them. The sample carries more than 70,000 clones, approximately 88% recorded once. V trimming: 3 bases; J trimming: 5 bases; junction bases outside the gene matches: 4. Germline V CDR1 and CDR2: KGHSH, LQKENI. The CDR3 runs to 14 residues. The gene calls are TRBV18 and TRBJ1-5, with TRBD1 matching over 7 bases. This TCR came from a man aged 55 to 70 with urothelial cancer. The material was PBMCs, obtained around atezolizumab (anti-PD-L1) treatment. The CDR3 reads CASSPPGGDQPQHF. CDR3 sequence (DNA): TGTGCCAGCTCACCTCCAGGGGGTGATCAGCCCCAGCATTTT.